This is a list of T cell receptor beta chains from one sample in a study of blood T cells in healthy people across ages. Using its own MiXCR run on the 5' RACE reads, TCRdb lists one record per CDR3 protein. The repertoire consists of approximately 360,000 distinct CDR3 sequences, with 50% to 60% occurring once and the leading ten covering 50% to 65%. The sequenced sample consisted of blood. These receptors were obtained from a man between 60 and 70 years old in good health. Both conserved end residues are part of each CDR3. The D gene is left open where the match is weak. The size entry is marked missing in some rows and otherwise reads once, few, many or a size class.

j_gene,abundance,v_gene,d_gene,len,CDR3aa,CDR3nt
TRBJ1-2,NA,TRBV3-1,NA,13,CASSPNGPGGYTF,TGTGCCAGCAGCCCGAACGGTCCAGGGGGCTACACCTTC
TRBJ2-7,few,TRBV3-1,NA,16,CASSQDPGESSYEQYF,TGTGCCAGCAGCCAAGATCCTGGAGAGAGCTCCTACGAGCAGTACTTC
TRBJ1-2,few,TRBV29-1,NA,13,CSVADIQTLGYTF,TGCAGCGTTGCGGACATTCAAACGTTGGGCTACACCTTC
TRBJ1-1,NA,TRBV29-1,TRBD1,14,CSVAFGTGGWEAFF,TGCAGCGTCGCCTTTGGGACAGGGGGCTGGGAAGCTTTCTTT
TRBJ2-5,NA,TRBV12-3/TRBV12-4,NA,12,CASRPGRETQYF,TGTGCCAGCAGACCTGGGAGGGAGACCCAGTACTTC
TRBJ2-1,NA,TRBV20-1,NA,15,CSAIPQEGSYNERFF,TGCAGTGCTATACCCCAGGAGGGGTCCTACAATGAGCGGTTCTTC
TRBJ2-5,NA,TRBV7-3,TRBD2,17,CASSLQAGARGQETQYF,TGTGCCAGCAGCTTACAAGCGGGAGCTCGTGGGCAAGAGACCCAGTACTTC
TRBJ2-1,few,TRBV6-5,TRBD2,17,CASSSRTTSGAYNEQFF,TGTGCCAGCAGTTCCCGAACGACTAGCGGGGCCTACAATGAGCAGTTCTTC
TRBJ1-2,NA,TRBV7-2,TRBD1,15,CASSPNGQGWGGYTF,TGTGCCAGCAGCCCAAACGGACAGGGATGGGGTGGCTACACCTTC
TRBJ2-7,NA,TRBV12-3/TRBV12-4,TRBD1,14,CASSGQGFSYEQYF,TGTGCCAGCAGCGGACAGGGATTCTCCTACGAGCAGTACTTC
TRBJ2-3,NA,TRBV27,TRBD2,16,CASSLFGGDSVDTQYF,TGTGCCAGCAGTTTATTCGGGGGGGACTCAGTAGATACGCAGTATTTT
TRBJ2-1,many,TRBV5-5,TRBD2,15,CASSLASGAGDEQFF,TGTGCCAGCAGCTTGGCTAGCGGGGCGGGGGATGAGCAGTTCTTC